The rows below give T cell receptor beta chains drawn from one sample of a study of regulatory and conventional T cells in RAG deficiency. TCRdb keeps only in-frame clones here, not all; method: immunoSEQ multiplex PCR. Of 45,000 to 50,000 clones in the sample, 85% to 90% were seen once. Separately, the same data were catalogued under a study of regulatory T cells.

The source material was CD4+ effector T cells sorted from blood. All receptors derive from a human donor in good health. CDR3s leave out the opening cysteine and the closing phenylalanine or tryptophan.

J gene: TRBJ2-7
V gene: TRBV2
CDR3 protein: ASKDNVAYEQY

J gene: TRBJ2-7
V gene: TRBV21-1
CDR3 protein: ASSKERTSGGYEQY

J gene: TRBJ1-2
V gene: TRBV6-1
CDR3 protein: ASSEAGQPAYGYT

J gene: TRBJ2-2
V gene: TRBV7-6
CDR3 protein: ASSLSTGELF

J gene: TRBJ1-1
V gene: TRBV2
CDR3 protein: ASSADRGAGNTEAF

J gene: TRBJ2-5
V gene: TRBV18
CDR3 protein: ASSRTDQETQY

J gene: TRBJ1-5
V gene: TRBV19
CDR3 protein: ASRLAGGNNQPQH

J gene: TRBJ2-7
V gene: TRBV5-6
CDR3 protein: ASSPTTGGEQY

J gene: TRBJ2-7
V gene: TRBV18
CDR3 protein: ASSPIRGSSYEQY

J gene: TRBJ1-5
V gene: TRBV19
CDR3 protein: ASRRGQFNQPQH

J gene: TRBJ1-5
V gene: TRBV6-5
CDR3 protein: ASSHRVGQPQH

J gene: TRBJ2-3
V gene: TRBV15
CDR3 protein: ATQSRPGPSGDTQY

J gene: TRBJ2-7
V gene: TRBV11-2
CDR3 protein: ASSSGLHYEQY

J gene: TRBJ2-5
V gene: TRBV11-3
CDR3 protein: ASSRAPGTARTQY

J gene: TRBJ1-5
V gene: TRBV2
CDR3 protein: ASKREGDQPQH

J gene: TRBJ2-7
V gene: TRBV5-6
CDR3 protein: ASSKLMTGGHEQY

J gene: TRBJ1-1
V gene: TRBV28
CDR3 protein: ASSLRAKNTEAF

J gene: TRBJ1-1
V gene: TRBV9
CDR3 protein: ASSVVGVMLANTEAF

J gene: TRBJ2-1
V gene: TRBV27
CDR3 protein: ASSFQGDEQF

J gene: TRBJ2-5
V gene: TRBV5-1
CDR3 protein: ASSGRTGGGSETQY

J gene: TRBJ2-3
V gene: TRBV7-8
CDR3 protein: ASSQSGGTDTQY

J gene: TRBJ1-5
V gene: TRBV30
CDR3 protein: AWDRGTNQPQH

J gene: TRBJ2-3
V gene: TRBV19
CDR3 protein: ASTPNWGADTQY

J gene: TRBJ2-5
V gene: TRBV5-1
CDR3 protein: ASSLGRIQETQY

J gene: TRBJ2-1
V gene: TRBV7-8
CDR3 protein: ASSQTSGRSGFSYNEQF

J gene: TRBJ2-3
V gene: TRBV2
CDR3 protein: ASSDHSARTTSTDTQY

J gene: TRBJ2-1
V gene: TRBV9
CDR3 protein: ASSIRLAGGLIDEQF

J gene: TRBJ2-7
V gene: TRBV2
CDR3 protein: ASSARTLTYEQY

J gene: TRBJ1-3
V gene: TRBV9
CDR3 protein: ASSVAGGEDTIY

J gene: TRBJ2-6
V gene: TRBV18
CDR3 protein: ASSPLADGSGANVLT

J gene: TRBJ2-7
V gene: TRBV10-1
CDR3 protein: ASSVRGRDEQY

J gene: TRBJ2-7
V gene: TRBV6-5
CDR3 protein: ASSYHRDRLNEQY

J gene: TRBJ2-7
V gene: TRBV7-6
CDR3 protein: ASSKGQGAVEQY

J gene: TRBJ2-7
V gene: TRBV25-1
CDR3 protein: ASSESPVGEQY

J gene: TRBJ2-3
V gene: TRBV7-2
CDR3 protein: ASSSATDTQY

J gene: TRBJ2-1
V gene: TRBV7-3
CDR3 protein: ASSLRPAGATQVSYNEQF

J gene: TRBJ2-1
V gene: TRBV5-6
CDR3 protein: ASTSGYSYNEQF

J gene: TRBJ2-5
V gene: TRBV6-1
CDR3 protein: ASSGTGTGWETQY

J gene: TRBJ1-4
V gene: TRBV27
CDR3 protein: ASSLSTGFQPGEKLF

J gene: TRBJ1-1
V gene: TRBV5-1
CDR3 protein: ASSLQGQNTEAF

J gene: TRBJ2-6
V gene: TRBV7-8
CDR3 protein: ASSLVGARSGANVLT

J gene: TRBJ1-2
V gene: TRBV28
CDR3 protein: ASSKGVSGYT

J gene: TRBJ2-1
V gene: TRBV4-1
CDR3 protein: ASSQAGSSYSEQF

J gene: TRBJ2-5
V gene: TRBV7-9
CDR3 protein: ASSKGERWGGETQY

J gene: TRBJ1-2
V gene: TRBV30
CDR3 protein: AWSVATNYGYT

J gene: TRBJ2-7
V gene: TRBV29-1
CDR3 protein: SVEVSYEQY

J gene: TRBJ2-1
V gene: TRBV5-1
CDR3 protein: ASSLGGSYNEQF

J gene: TRBJ2-7
V gene: TRBV28
CDR3 protein: ASSFGGETAYEQY

J gene: TRBJ1-1
V gene: TRBV28
CDR3 protein: ASSILRRAF

J gene: TRBJ2-1
V gene: TRBV10-3
CDR3 protein: AISNRGGEQF